What follows describes a single TCR beta chain. The data derive from a study of blood T cell repertoires in COVID-19. In germline, CDR1 is MDHEN, CDR2 SYDVKM. The CDR3 loop spans 15 amino acids. The V segment lost 5 bases and the J segment 0 bases; nucleotides outside the gene matches: 6. How the authors handled the data: Nucleated cell number was recorded as an estimate derived from reference gene primer amplification. Generated by immunoSEQ multiplex PCR, the TCRdb table keeps only in-frame clones and is missing some. V and J calls and clone size are those listed in that table; D and trimming were worked out from the DNA. The data hold about 260,000 clones, with 80% to 90% observed a single time. Across about two dozen US areas, participants ranged in age from 18 to 89 years. Allocation to cohorts depended on clinical history reported by the participants.

Sequencing was carried out using PBMCs or T cells enriched from blood (not recorded which). This chain joins TRBV28 and TRBJ1-1; 7 positions match TRBD1. This TCR was recovered from a man in his thirties or forties with acute COVID-19. CDR3 sequence: CASSQGQNLNTEAFF. CDR3 coding DNA: TGTGCCAGCAGTCAGGGACAGAACCTGAACACTGAAGCTTTCTTT.